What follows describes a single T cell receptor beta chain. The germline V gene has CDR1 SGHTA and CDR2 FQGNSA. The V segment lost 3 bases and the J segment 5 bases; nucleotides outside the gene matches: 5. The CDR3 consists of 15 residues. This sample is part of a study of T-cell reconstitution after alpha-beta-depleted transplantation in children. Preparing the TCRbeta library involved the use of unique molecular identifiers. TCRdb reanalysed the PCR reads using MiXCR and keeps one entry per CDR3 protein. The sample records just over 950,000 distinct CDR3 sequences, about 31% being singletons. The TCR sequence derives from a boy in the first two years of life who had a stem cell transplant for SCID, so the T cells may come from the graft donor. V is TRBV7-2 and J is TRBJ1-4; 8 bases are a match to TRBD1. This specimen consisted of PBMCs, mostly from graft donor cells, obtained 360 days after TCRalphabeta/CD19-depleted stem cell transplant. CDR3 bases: TGTGCCAGCAGCTTGCAGGGGGCCGTGAATGAAAAACTGTTTTTT. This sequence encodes CASSLQGAVNEKLFF.